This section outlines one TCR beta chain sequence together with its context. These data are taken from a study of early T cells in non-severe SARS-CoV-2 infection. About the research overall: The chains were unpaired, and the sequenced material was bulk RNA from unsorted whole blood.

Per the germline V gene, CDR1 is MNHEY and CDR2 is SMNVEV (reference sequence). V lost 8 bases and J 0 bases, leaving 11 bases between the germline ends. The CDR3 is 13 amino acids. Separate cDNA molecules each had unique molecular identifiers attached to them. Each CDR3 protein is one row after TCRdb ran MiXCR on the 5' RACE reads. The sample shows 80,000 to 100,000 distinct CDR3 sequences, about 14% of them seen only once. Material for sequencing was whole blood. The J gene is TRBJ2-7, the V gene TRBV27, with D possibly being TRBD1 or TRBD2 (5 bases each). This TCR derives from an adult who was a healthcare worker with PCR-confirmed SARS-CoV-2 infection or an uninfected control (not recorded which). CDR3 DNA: TGTGCCAGCGCACCGGGGCTCTCCTACGAGCAGTACTTC. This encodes CASAPGLSYEQYF.